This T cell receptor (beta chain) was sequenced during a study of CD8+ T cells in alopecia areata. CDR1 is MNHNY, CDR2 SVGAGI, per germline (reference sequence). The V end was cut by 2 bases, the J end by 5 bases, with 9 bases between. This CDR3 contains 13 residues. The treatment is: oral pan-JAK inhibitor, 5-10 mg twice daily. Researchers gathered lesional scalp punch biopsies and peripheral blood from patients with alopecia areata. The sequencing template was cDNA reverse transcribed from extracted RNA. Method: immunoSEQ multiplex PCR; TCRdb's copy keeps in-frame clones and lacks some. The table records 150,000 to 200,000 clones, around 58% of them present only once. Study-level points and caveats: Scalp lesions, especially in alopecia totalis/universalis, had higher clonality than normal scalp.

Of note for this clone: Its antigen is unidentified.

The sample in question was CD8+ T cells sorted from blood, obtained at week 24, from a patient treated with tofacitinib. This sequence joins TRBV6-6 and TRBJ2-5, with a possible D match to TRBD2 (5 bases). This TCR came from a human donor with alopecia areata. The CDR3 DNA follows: TGTGCCAGCAGTTACGGGTCGGGGGAGACCCAGTACTTC. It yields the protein CASSYGSGETQYF.